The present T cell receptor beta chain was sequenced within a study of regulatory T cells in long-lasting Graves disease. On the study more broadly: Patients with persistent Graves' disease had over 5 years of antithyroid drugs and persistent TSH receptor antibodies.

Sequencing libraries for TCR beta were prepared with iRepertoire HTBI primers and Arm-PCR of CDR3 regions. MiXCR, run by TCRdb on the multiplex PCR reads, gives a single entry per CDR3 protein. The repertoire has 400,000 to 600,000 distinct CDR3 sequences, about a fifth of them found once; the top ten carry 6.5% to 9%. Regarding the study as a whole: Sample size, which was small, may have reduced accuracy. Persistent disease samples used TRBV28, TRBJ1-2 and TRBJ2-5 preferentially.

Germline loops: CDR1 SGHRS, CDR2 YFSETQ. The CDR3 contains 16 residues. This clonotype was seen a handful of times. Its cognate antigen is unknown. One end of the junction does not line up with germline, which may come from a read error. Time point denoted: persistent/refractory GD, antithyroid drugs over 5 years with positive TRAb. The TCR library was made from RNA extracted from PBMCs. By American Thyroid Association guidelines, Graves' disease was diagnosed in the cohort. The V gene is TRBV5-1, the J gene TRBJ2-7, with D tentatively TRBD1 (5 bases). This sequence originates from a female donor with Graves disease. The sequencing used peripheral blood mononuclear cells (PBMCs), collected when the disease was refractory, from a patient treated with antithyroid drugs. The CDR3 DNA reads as TGCGCCAGCAGGTTGGCCCAGGGTGGCCTCTCCTACGAGCAGTACTTC. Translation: CASRLAQGGLSYEQYF.